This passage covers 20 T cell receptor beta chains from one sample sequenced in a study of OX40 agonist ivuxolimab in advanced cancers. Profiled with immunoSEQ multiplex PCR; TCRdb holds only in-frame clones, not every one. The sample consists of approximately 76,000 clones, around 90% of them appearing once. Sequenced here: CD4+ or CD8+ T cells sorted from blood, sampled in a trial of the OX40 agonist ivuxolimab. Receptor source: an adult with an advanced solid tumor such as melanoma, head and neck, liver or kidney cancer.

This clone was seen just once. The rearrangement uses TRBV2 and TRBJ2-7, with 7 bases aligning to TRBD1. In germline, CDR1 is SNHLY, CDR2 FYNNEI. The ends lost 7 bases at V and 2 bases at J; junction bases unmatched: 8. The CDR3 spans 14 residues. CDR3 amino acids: CASMGQLPPYEQYF. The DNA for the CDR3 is TGTGCCAGCATGGGACAGTTACCCCCCTACGAGCAGTACTTC.

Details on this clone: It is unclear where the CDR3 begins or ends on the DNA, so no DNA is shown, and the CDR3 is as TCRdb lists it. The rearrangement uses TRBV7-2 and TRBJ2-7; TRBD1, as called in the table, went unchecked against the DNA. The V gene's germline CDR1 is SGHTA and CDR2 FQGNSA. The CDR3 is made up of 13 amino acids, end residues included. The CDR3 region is CACSAGTGFEQYF.

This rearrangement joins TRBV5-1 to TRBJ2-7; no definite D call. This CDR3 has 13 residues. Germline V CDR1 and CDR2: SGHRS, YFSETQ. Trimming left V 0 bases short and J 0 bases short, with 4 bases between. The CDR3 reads CASSLELSYEQYF. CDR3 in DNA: TGCGCCAGCAGCTTGGAACTCTCCTACGAGCAGTACTTC.

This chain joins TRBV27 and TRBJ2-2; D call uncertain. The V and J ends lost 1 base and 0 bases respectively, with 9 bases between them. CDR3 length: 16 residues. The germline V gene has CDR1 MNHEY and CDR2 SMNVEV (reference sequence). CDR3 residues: CASSLLGFSNTGELFF. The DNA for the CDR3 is TGTGCCAGCAGTTTATTGGGGTTTTCGAACACCGGGGAGCTGTTTTTT.

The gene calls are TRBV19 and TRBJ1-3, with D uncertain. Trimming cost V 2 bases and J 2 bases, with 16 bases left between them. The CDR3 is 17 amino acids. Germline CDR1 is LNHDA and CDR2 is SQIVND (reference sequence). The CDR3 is CASSIPLSREPGNTIYF. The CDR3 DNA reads TGTGCCAGTAGTATACCCCTGTCCCGGGAGCCTGGAAACACCATATATTTT. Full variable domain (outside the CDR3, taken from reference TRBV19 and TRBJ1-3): DGGITQSPKYLFRKEGQNVTLSCEQNLNHDAMYWYRQDPGQGLRLIYYSQIVNDFQKGDIAEGYSVSREKKESFPLTVTSAQKNPTAFYLCASSIPLSREPGNTIYFGEGSWLTVV.

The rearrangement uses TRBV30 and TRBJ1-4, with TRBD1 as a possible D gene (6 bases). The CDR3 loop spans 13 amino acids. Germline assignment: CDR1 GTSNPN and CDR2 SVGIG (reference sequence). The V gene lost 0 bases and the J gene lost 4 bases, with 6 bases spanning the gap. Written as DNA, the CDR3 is TGTGCCTGGAGTGTACAGGGTAATGAAAAACTGTTTTTT. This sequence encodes CAWSVQGNEKLFF.

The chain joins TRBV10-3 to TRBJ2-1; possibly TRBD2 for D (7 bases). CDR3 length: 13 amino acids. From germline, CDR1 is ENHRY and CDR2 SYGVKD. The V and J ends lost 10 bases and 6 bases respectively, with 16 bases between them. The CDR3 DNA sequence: TGTGCCACCCTGAGTGGGGGGGCCAATGAGCAGTTCTTC. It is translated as CATLSGGANEQFF.

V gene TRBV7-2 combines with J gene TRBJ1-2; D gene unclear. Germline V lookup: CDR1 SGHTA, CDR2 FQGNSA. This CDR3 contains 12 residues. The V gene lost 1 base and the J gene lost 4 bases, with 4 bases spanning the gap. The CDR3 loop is CASSLGGYGYTF. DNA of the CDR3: TGTGCCAGCAGCTTAGGCGGCTATGGCTACACCTTC. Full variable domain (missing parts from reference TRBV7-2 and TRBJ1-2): GAGVSQSPSNKVTEKGKDVELRCDPISGHTALYWYRQSLGQGLEFLIYFQGNSAPDKSGLPSDRFSAERTGGSVSTLTIQRTQQEDSAVYLCASSLGGYGYTFGSGTRLTVV.

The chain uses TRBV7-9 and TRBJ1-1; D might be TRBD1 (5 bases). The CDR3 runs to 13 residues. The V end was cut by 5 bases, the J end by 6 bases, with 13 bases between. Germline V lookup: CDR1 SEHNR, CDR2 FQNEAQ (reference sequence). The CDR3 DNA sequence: TGTGCCAGCAGCACTTTCCAGGGCCCTGAAGCTTTCTTT. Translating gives CASSTFQGPEAFF.

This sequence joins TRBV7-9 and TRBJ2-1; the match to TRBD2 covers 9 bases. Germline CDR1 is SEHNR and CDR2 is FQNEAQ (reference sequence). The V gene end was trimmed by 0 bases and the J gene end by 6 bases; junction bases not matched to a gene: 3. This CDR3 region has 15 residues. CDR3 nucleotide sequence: TGTGCCAGCAGCTTAGCTAGCGGGGGACCCAATGAGCAGTTCTTC. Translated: CASSLASGGPNEQFF. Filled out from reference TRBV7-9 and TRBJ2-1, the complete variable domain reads DTGVSQNPRHKITKRGQNVTFRCDPISEHNRLYWYRQTLGQGPEFLTYFQNEAQLEKSRLLSDRFSAERPKGSFSTLEIQRTEQGDSAMYLCASSLASGGPNEQFFGPGTRLTVL.

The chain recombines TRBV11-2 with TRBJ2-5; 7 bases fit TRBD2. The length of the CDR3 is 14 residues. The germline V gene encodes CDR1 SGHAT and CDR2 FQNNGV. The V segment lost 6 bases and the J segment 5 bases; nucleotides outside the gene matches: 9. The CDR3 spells CASRGRGVRETQYF. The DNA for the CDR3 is TGTGCCAGCAGGGGGAGGGGTGTCCGGGAGACCCAGTACTTC.

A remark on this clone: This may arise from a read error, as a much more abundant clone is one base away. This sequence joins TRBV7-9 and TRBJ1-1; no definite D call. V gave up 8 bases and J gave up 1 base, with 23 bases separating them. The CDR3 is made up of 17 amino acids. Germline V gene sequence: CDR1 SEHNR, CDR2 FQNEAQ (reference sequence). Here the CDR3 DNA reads TGTGCCAGCGACCACACGAAAGGCAGTACCGAGAACACTGAAGCTTTCTTT. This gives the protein CASDHTKGSTENTEAFF.

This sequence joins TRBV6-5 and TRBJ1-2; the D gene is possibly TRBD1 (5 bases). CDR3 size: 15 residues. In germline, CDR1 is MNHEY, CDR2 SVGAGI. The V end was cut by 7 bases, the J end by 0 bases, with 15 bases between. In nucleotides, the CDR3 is TGTGCCAGCACCAACGGGGCGGAAGCTAACTATGGCTACACCTTC. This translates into CASTNGAEANYGYTF.

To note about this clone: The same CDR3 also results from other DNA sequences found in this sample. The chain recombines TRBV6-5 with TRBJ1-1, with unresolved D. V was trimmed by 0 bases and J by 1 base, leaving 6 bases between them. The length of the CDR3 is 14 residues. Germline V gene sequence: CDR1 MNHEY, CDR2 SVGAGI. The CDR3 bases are TGTGCCAGCAGTTACTCGCCAGGGAACACTGAAGCTTTCTTT. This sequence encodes CASSYSPGNTEAFF.

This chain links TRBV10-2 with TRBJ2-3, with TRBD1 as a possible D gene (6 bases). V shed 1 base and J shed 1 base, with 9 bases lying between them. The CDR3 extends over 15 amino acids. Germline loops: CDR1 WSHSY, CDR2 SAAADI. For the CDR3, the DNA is TGCGCCAGCAGTGAGTACGCAGGGGGCACAGATACGCAGTATTTT. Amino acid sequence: CASSEYAGGTDTQYF.

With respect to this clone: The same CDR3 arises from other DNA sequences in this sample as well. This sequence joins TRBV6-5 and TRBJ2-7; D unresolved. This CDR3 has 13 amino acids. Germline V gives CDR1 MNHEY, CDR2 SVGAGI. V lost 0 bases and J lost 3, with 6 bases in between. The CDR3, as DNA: TGTGCCAGCAGTTACTCGGAGAGCTACGAGCAGTACTTC. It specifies CASSYSESYEQYF.

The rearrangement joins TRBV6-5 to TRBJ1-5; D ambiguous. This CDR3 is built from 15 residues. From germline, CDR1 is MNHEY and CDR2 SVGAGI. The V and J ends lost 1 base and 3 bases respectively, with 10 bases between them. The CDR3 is CASSYWVGSNQPQHF. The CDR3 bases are TGTGCCAGCAGTTACTGGGTCGGATCCAATCAGCCCCAGCATTTT.

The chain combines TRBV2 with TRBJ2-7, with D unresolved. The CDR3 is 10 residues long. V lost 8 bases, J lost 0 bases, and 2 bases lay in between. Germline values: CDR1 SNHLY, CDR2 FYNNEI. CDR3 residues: CASASYEQYF. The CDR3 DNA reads TGTGCCAGCGCCTCCTACGAGCAGTACTTC. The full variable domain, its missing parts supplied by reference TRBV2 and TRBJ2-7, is EPEVTQTPSHQVTQMGQEVILRCVPISNHLYFYWYRQILGQKVEFLVSFYNNEISEKSEIFDDQFSVERPDGSNFTLKIRSTKLEDSAMYFCASASYEQYFGPGTRLTVT.

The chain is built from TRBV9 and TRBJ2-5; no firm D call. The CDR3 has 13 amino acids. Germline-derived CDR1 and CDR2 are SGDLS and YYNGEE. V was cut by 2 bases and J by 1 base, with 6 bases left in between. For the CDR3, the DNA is TGTGCCAGCAGCGTCCAAAGCCAAGAGACCCAGTACTTC. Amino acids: CASSVQSQETQYF.

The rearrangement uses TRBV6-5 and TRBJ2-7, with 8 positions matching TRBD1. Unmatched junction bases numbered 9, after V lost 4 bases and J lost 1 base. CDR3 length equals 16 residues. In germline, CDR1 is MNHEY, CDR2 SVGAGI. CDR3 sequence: CASSSSTGAKSYEQYF. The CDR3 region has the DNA TGTGCCAGCAGTTCGTCGACAGGGGCGAAATCCTACGAGCAGTACTTC.